This T cell receptor beta chain was retrieved from a study of CD8 T cells in ankylosing spondylitis. Quantitative 5'-RACE was performed with molecular barcodes, and it yielded the TCR beta libraries. TCRdb ran MiXCR on the 5' RACE reads and lists one entry per CDR3 protein. Here the sample spans fewer than 130,000 distinct CDR3 sequences, 24% being singletons. This CDR3 has 14 amino acids. Losses at the gene ends were 6 bases for V and 9 bases for J; bases not matched to a gene: 7. Germline-derived CDR1 and CDR2 are DFQATT and SNEGSKA (reference sequence). Sequenced sample: synovial fluid, either unsorted or a sorted T cell fraction (not recorded which). This clonotype was sampled from a male donor with ankylosing spondylitis. This chain connects TRBV20-1 to TRBJ2-1; 14 bases match TRBD2. The CDR3 here is CSAKTSGRAPEQFF. As DNA, the CDR3 is TGCAGTGCCAAGACTAGCGGGAGGGCCCCTGAGCAGTTCTTC.